A selection of T cell receptor beta chains follows, all from one sample in a study of regulatory T cells in long-lasting Graves disease. TCRdb fed the multiplex PCR reads into MiXCR, producing one record per CDR3 protein. The table includes around 450,000 distinct CDR3 sequences, 15% detected once. These sequences were also reported in another study, on T cells in Graves' hyperthyroidism and ophthalmopathy.

Sequencing used peripheral blood mononuclear cells (PBMCs), obtained at new diagnosis, from a patient treated with antithyroid drugs. These receptors were taken from a middle-aged woman with Graves disease. Each CDR3 is given with its conserved first and last residue. D genes are given only for firm matches. Not all rows give a size; the values are once, few, many and, for expanded clones, a class.

cdr3_aa cdr3_nt d_call v_call clone_size j_call
CASSLVGGRSSYEQYF TGTGCCAGCAGTTTAGTTGGCGGGAGGTCCTCCTACGAGCAGTACTTC TRBD2 TRBV12-3/TRBV12-4 many TRBJ2-7
CASSLGLVGETQYF TGCGCCAGCAGCCTCGGACTAGTTGGAGAGACCCAGTACTTC TRBD2 TRBV5-1 many TRBJ2-5
CASSIGSTTPGYTF TGTGCCAGTAGTATAGGTTCTACAACGCCGGGCTACACCTTC - TRBV19 - TRBJ1-2
CASSLAGSVRTDTQYF TGTGCCAGCAGTTTAGCAGGCTCAGTACGCACAGATACGCAGTATTTT - TRBV28 many TRBJ2-3
CASREGQGSSYEQYF TGTGCCAGCAGAGAGGGACAGGGAAGCTCCTACGAGCAGTACTTC TRBD1 TRBV6-4 many TRBJ2-7
CASSRYPGETQYF TGTGCCAGCAGTAGATATCCGGGAGAGACCCAGTACTTC - TRBV12-3/TRBV12-4 - TRBJ2-5
CASSYGGSRDYEQYF TGTGCCAGCAGTTACGGAGGTTCACGGGACTACGAGCAGTACTTC - TRBV6-5 once TRBJ2-7
CASSSDPGQMGNEQFF TGCGCCAGCAGCTCCGATCCCGGACAGATGGGCAATGAGCAGTTCTTC - TRBV5-1 many TRBJ2-1
CASSQGGWTGELFF TGTGCCAGCAGCCAAGGGGGATGGACCGGGGAGCTGTTTTTT - TRBV3-1 - TRBJ2-2
CASGLALSNTEAFF TGTGCTAGTGGTTTGGCGTTGTCAAACACTGAAGCTTTCTTT - TRBV12-5 few TRBJ1-1
CASSFRDSGNNEQFF TGTGCCAGCAGCTTCCGGGACTCTGGCAACAATGAGCAGTTCTTC - TRBV11-3 many TRBJ2-1
CASSLATGYGYTF TGCGCCAGCAGCTTGGCGACAGGGTACGGCTACACCTTC TRBD1 TRBV5-1 many TRBJ1-2
CASSPGDAETQYF TGCGCCAGCAGCCCTGGGGACGCGGAGACCCAGTACTTC - TRBV5-1 many TRBJ2-5
CATEQGQGSEAFF TGTGCCACCGAACAGGGCCAGGGCTCTGAAGCTTTCTTT - TRBV7-6 many TRBJ1-1
CASRRALTTNEKLFF TGTGCCAGTAGGAGGGCCCTAACAACTAATGAAAAACTGTTTTTT - TRBV19 few TRBJ1-4
CASSAPSSGAYNEQFF TGTGCCAGCAGCGCCCCGAGTAGCGGAGCCTACAATGAGCAGTTCTTC - TRBV7-3 - TRBJ2-1
CASSQVGSEQYF TGCGCCAGCAGCCAAGTTGGGTCCGAGCAGTACTTC - TRBV4-1 - TRBJ2-7
CSVVLAGRSYEQYF TGCAGCGTTGTACTAGCGGGCCGCTCCTACGAGCAGTACTTC TRBD2 TRBV29-1 - TRBJ2-7
CASSQNRNYGYTF TGTGCCAGCAGCCAAAACAGGAACTATGGCTACACCTTC - TRBV7-2 many TRBJ1-2
CASSQERGGSEQYF TGCGCCAGCAGCCAAGAACGGGGGGGAAGCGAGCAGTACTTC TRBD2 TRBV4-1 - TRBJ2-7